The T cell receptor beta chain described here comes from a study of blood T cell repertoires in COVID-19 (dated by TCRdb to between 2020 and 2021). For the study in its entirety: The collaborator samples originated in the United States, Italy and Spain and spanned the acute and convalescent phases of COVID-19. A freely available public database, intended as a resource for researchers studying the immune response to SARS-CoV-2, is where the repertoires were released. The dataset comprised deeply sampled blood TCRbeta repertoires from subjects exposed to, actively infected with, or recovered from COVID-19. Where available, HLA class I and class II types were taken from metadata supplied by the sample provider and were not determined by assay-based typing. Sample metadata almost always included a de-identified subject ID, COVID-19 status, age in years and sex. The material from the prospective study consisted of cDNA or gDNA derived from T cells, B-cell-depleted T cells, or PBMCs. The samples were drawn from the first 160 participants of the ongoing ImmuneRACE study and from some 1,300 subjects provided by 6 global collaborators. General study outcomes and caveats: The quantity of clinical and demographic metadata differed by source and by participant and was supplied without curation.

The collaborating institutions used their own protocols to collect whole blood in K2EDTA tubes. Collaborator samples were shipped for TCRbeta analysis as frozen whole blood, isolated PBMCs, or DNA extracted from either sample type. This clone was counted once. The antigen it recognizes is unknown. One base away there is no much larger clone; base qualities are not given. CDR1 and CDR2 (MNHNY, SVGAGI) derive from the germline V gene (reference sequence). V and J are truncated by 2 bases and 3 bases respectively, leaving an intervening sequence of 10 bases. There are 14 amino acids in the CDR3, from cysteine to phenylalanine inclusive. The DNA shown is the 42-base CDR3, in frame from base 1. The immunoSEQ Assay, a bias-controlled multiplex PCR, was used to amplify TCRbeta CDR3 regions from genomic DNA. As for the authors' bioinformatics: The number of nucleated cells in each sample was estimated by amplification of reference gene primers within the assay. Sequence reads were collapsed and filtered to measure the absolute abundance of every unique TCRbeta CDR3 rearrangement. For each sample, productive Simpson clonality was calculated by taking the square root of Simpson's diversity index across productive rearrangements. Not all clones reach the TCRdb copy of this immuneACCESS table, which keeps in-frame sequences only. Checked studies attribute under half of the gap to unresolved V genes and leave the rest unexplained. For V, J and clone size, that table is used; D and trimming come from the DNA. In this sample the table shows 30,000 to 35,000 clones, 70% to 80% of which occur a single time. The ten largest clones add up to more than 15% of the sample.

The rearranged segments are TRBV6-6 and TRBJ1-1, with no D gene named confidently. This TCR was sampled from a human donor in a cohort sampled during active COVID-19. Sequencing used peripheral blood. CDR3 sequence: CASSYLSGDTEAFF. The DNA reads TGTGCCAGCAGTTACCTTTCCGGGGACACTGAAGCTTTCTTT.